This T cell receptor (beta chain) was retrieved from a study of quantifying T cell responses using KT2 cells. Study-level information: Reverse transcription used primers in the TCR alpha and beta constant regions. A predetermined fluorescence threshold ended the second PCR, run as a qPCR.

Each cDNA got a UMI-containing oligo ligated at its 3' end. The first PCR ran roughly 4 cycles with an equimolar RC1.1 and RC1.2 beta primer mix. TCRdb re-derived calls from the UMI-ligation and nested PCR reads in MiXCR, one entry per CDR3 protein. The table lists tens of thousands of distinct CDR3 sequences, roughly 12% of them singletons. This clonotype was recorded a few times. The ends were cut back, 5 bases at V and 8 bases at J, with 13 bases in the middle. The length of the CDR3 is 13 residues. Germline V gene sequence: CDR1 SGHAT, CDR2 FQNNGV. The receptor's source is a human donor. Sequenced sample: PBMCs spiked with cells of the T cell clone KT2. V gene TRBV11-2 combines with J gene TRBJ2-1, with D possibly TRBD2 on 7 matching bases. CDR3 residues: CASSQTGRDEQFF. CDR3 nucleotides: TGTGCCAGCAGCCAAACAGGGAGGGATGAGCAGTTCTTC. Together with reference TRBV11-2 and TRBJ2-1, the CDR3 gives the full variable domain: EAGVAQSPRYKIIEKRQSVAFWCNPISGHATLYWYQQILGQGPKLLIQFQNNGVVDDSQLPKDRFSAERLKGVDSTLKIQPAKLEDSAVYLCASSQTGRDEQFFGPGTRLTVL.